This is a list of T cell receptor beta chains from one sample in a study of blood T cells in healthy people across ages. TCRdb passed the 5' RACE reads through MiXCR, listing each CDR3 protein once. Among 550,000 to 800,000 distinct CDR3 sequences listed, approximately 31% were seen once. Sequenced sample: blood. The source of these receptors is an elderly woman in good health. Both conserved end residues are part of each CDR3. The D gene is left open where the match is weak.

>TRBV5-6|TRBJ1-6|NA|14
CVSSLADRNSPLHF
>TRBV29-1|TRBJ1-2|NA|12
CSGDLGGEGYTF
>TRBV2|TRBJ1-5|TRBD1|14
CASSRDREVRPQHF
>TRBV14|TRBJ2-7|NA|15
CASSRPGSLPYEQYF
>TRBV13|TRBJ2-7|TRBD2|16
CASSSTGLAGGNEQYF
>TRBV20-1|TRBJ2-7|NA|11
CSAWRRGEQYF
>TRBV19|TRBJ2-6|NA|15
CASSINRSGANVLTF
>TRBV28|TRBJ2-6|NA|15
CASSQDSSGANVLTF
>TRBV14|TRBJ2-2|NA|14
CASSQTRDTGELFF
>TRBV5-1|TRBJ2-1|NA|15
CASSLARGGQDEQFF
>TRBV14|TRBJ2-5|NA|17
CASSQEPGQLFQETQYF
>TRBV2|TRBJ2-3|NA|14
CASSALVNSDTQYF
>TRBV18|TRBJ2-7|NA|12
CASSPIAGEQYF
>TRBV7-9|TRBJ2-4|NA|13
CASSFPGTNIQYF
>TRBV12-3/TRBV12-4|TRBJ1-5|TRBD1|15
CASSYRGEGNQPQHF
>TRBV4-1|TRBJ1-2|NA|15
CASSQDSGLQYGYTF
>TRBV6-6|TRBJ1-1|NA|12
CASTRKTTEAFF
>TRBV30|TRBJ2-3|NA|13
CAWSGTSTDTQYF
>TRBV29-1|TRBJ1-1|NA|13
CSVVRQMNTEAFF
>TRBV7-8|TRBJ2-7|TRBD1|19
CASSFDRGGSTSSSYEQYF
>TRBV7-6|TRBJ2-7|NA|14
CTSSYSAGPYEQYF
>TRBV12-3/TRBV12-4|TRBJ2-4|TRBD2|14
CASSLPLAGNIQYF
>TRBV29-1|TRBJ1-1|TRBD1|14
CSAGQGDMNTEAFF
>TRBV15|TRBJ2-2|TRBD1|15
CATSMNRGYTGELFF
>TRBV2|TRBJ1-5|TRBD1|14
CASSGDRVNQPQHF
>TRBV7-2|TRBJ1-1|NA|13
CASSLATWGEAFF
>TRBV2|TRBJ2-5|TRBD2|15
CASSDGLAGEETQYF
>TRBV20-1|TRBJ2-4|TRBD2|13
CSAGGRAKNIQYF
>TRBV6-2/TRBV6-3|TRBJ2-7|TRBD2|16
CASTKILAGGNYEQYF
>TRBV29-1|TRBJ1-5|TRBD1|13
CSVDTGENQPQHF
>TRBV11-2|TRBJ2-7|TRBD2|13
CASSLALAGEQYF